Listed here are 25 T cell receptor beta chains from one sample, sequenced in a study of T-cell reconstitution after alpha-beta-depleted transplantation in children. During its preparation, the TCRbeta library received unique molecular identifiers. MiXCR was run by TCRdb on the PCR reads, yielding one entry per CDR3 protein. The sample yields 700,000 to 950,000 distinct CDR3 sequences, 15% to 20% seen once. Specimen: PBMCs, mostly from graft donor cells, collected 360 days after TCRalphabeta/CD19-depleted stem cell transplant. These receptor sequences come from a male patient between 10 and 17 years old who had a stem cell transplant for acute lymphoblastic leukemia, so the T cells may come from the graft donor.

This clonotype came up a few times. V gene TRBV11-1 combines with J gene TRBJ2-7; 11 bases agree with TRBD2. The V gene's germline CDR1 is SGHAT and CDR2 FQDESV (reference sequence). V lost 5 bases to trimming and J lost 3 bases; unmatched junction nucleotides: 9. The CDR3 has 16 residues. The CDR3 nucleotides read TGTGCCAGCAGCAATTCTACTAGCGGGAGAGTCTACGAGCAGTACTTC. It encodes CASSNSTSGRVYEQYF.

V and J are TRBV11-2 and TRBJ2-3; TRBD2 might be the D (6 bases). CDR3 length: 16 amino acids. V was trimmed by 0 bases and J by 2 bases, leaving 12 bases between them. From germline, CDR1 is SGHAT and CDR2 FQNNGV. CDR3: CASSLDIGLHTDTQYF. The CDR3 bases are TGTGCCAGCAGCTTAGATATAGGACTACACACAGATACGCAGTATTTT.

This chain joins TRBV25-1 and TRBJ2-5; tentatively, D is TRBD1 (5 bases). The CDR3 runs 14 residues. V was trimmed by 2 bases and J by 5 bases, leaving 12 bases between them. The germline CDR1 and CDR2 sequences are MGHDK and SYGVNS. CDR3 DNA sequence: TGTGCCAGCAGTGAAACAGGTTTTAGGGAGACCCAGTACTTC. This gives the protein CASSETGFRETQYF.

J is TRBJ2-5 and V is TRBV12-3 or TRBV12-4, with 9 nucleotides matching TRBD2. The CDR3 has 15 amino acids. After removal of 8 bases from V and 2 bases from J, the junction contained 9 bases not matched to a gene. CDR3 sequence: CASAKRAGGQETQYF. The DNA of the CDR3 is TGTGCCAGCGCGAAGAGGGCGGGAGGGCAAGAGACCCAGTACTTC.

The chain combines TRBV6-4 with TRBJ2-2; D gene unclear. Germline V CDR1 and CDR2: MRHNA, SNTAGT. The CDR3 runs to 17 residues. V was clipped by 3 bases and J by 1 base, with 15 bases between them. CDR3 region: CASSESGGTGNTGELFF. The DNA of the CDR3 is TGTGCCAGCAGTGAATCGGGTGGAACGGGGAACACCGGGGAGCTGTTTTTT.

The V and J genes are TRBV6-1 and TRBJ2-5; D unresolved. Germline CDR1 MNHNS, CDR2 SASEGT. Trimming pared 5 bases from V and 4 bases from J, leaving 14 bases between. The CDR3 is 14 amino acids. For the CDR3, the DNA is TGTGCCAGCAGTACGACCGCCCGGGTAGAGACCCAGTACTTC. Its translation is CASSTTARVETQYF.

There are many counts of this clonotype. The J gene is TRBJ2-7, the V gene TRBV28, with 9 bases that match TRBD1. V shed 6 bases and J 0 bases; nucleotides not matched to a gene: 6. CDR1 and CDR2 (germline): MDHEN, SYDVKM. The CDR3 loop spans 15 amino acids. The CDR3: CASREPGQGSYEQYF. CDR3 DNA sequence: TGTGCCAGCAGGGAGCCGGGACAGGGCTCCTACGAGCAGTACTTC.

The chain employs TRBV12-3 or TRBV12-4 and TRBJ2-7, with 11 positions matching TRBD1. V was clipped by 3 bases and J by 4 bases; unmatched bases: 5. The CDR3 runs to 15 residues. The CDR3 DNA sequence: TGTGCCAGCAGTTTCCGGGACAGGGGGGAATACGAGCAGTACTTC. Protein: CASSFRDRGEYEQYF.

In this sample, this clonotype turned up a few times. This chain links TRBV27 with TRBJ1-1; unclear D gene. CDR1 and CDR2 from the germline V gene are MNHEY and SMNVEV (reference sequence). The CDR3 is 14 amino acids. The V end lost 3 bases, the J end lost 4 bases, and 12 bases lay between the germline ends. CDR3 residues: CASSLDPRITEAFF. The CDR3 nucleotides read TGTGCCAGCAGTTTGGACCCCCGCATCACTGAAGCTTTCTTT.

This clonotype was seen a handful of times. The rearrangement uses TRBV4-1 and TRBJ2-7; D remains ambiguous. The CDR3 is 16 amino acids. The V gene's germline CDR1 is MGHRA and CDR2 YSYEKL. V dropped 1 base and J dropped 3 bases, with 16 bases sitting between them. The CDR3 loop is CASSQVLYSAFYEQYF. CDR3 DNA sequence: TGCGCCAGCAGCCAAGTACTTTATTCAGCCTTCTACGAGCAGTACTTC.

This clonotype was counted a few times. This rearrangement joins TRBV18 to TRBJ2-7; 7 bases map to TRBD2. The CDR3 length is 16 residues. Per germline, CDR1 KGHSH and CDR2 LQKENI. With V trimmed by 6 bases and J by 2 bases, 13 bases remained unmatched. CDR3: CASSRGLAGVTYEQYF. DNA of the CDR3: TGTGCCAGCTCCAGAGGTCTGGCGGGAGTTACCTACGAGCAGTACTTC.

About this clonotype itself: Relative to the germline gene, one junction end is altered; a read error may explain this. CDR3 protein: CASSFFFSERFF. CDR3 sequence (DNA): TGTGCCAGCAGCTTCTTTTTCTCTGAGCGGTTCTTC. The V call is TRBV7-2, the J call TRBJ2-1, with unresolved D. The CDR3 is 12 amino acids. Germline-derived CDR1 and CDR2 are SGHTA and FQGNSA.

This clonotype was recorded a few times. The chain recombines TRBV11-2 with TRBJ2-1; no clear D. V was pared by 3 bases and J by 0 bases, with 12 bases between. The CDR3 spans 16 residues. Germline CDR1 and CDR2: SGHAT and FQNNGV. The CDR3 sequence is CASSFPQGLSYNEQFF. Here the CDR3 DNA reads TGTGCCAGCAGCTTCCCCCAAGGCCTCTCCTACAATGAGCAGTTCTTC. Complete variable domain (other parts from reference TRBV11-2 and TRBJ2-1): EAGVAQSPRYKIIEKRQSVAFWCNPISGHATLYWYQQILGQGPKLLIQFQNNGVVDDSQLPKDRFSAERLKGVDSTLKIQPAKLEDSAVYLCASSFPQGLSYNEQFFGPGTRLTVL.

This clonotype showed up just a few times. The CDR3 region is CSVTGLRYNEQFF. Written as DNA, the CDR3 is TGCAGCGTGACCGGACTACGGTACAATGAGCAGTTCTTC. The chain couples TRBV29-1 to TRBJ2-1; D perhaps matches TRBD2 (6 bases). Trimming stripped 6 bases from V and 4 bases from J, with 13 bases between. CDR3 length equals 13 residues. The germline V gene has CDR1 SQVTM and CDR2 ANQGSEA.

This clonotype was found a few times. The V and J genes are TRBV6-1 and TRBJ2-1; 10 nucleotides agree with TRBD2. CDR1 and CDR2 (germline): MNHNS, SASEGT. The ends lost 7 bases at V and 7 bases at J; junction bases unmatched: 7. The CDR3 totals 14 residues. This chain's CDR3 is CASKRLAGGNEQFF. CDR3 in DNA: TGTGCCAGCAAACGACTAGCGGGCGGGAATGAGCAGTTCTTC.

J is TRBJ2-7 and V is TRBV27; the D gene is possibly TRBD1 (5 bases). The germline gives CDR1 MNHEY, CDR2 SMNVEV (reference sequence). The CDR3 has 14 amino acids. Trimming left V 1 base short and J 0 bases short, with 7 bases between. The CDR3 reads CASSLYDSSYEQYF. The CDR3 DNA reads TGTGCCAGCAGTTTATACGACAGCTCCTACGAGCAGTACTTC.

This chain's CDR3 is CASSQTRGETQYF. CDR3 coding DNA: TGCGCCAGCAGCCAAACAAGGGGAGAGACCCAGTACTTC. The rearrangement joins TRBV4-1 to TRBJ2-5; possible D gene TRBD1, 5 bases. Per germline, CDR1 MGHRA and CDR2 YSYEKL. The CDR3 has 13 amino acids. Trimming stripped 2 bases from V and 4 bases from J, with 8 bases between.

This rearrangement joins TRBV5-1 to TRBJ2-3, with 7 bases that match TRBD1. The germline V gene encodes CDR1 SGHRS and CDR2 YFSETQ. This CDR3 has 15 residues. V was clipped by 3 bases and J by 2 bases; unmatched bases: 6. The CDR3 loop reads CASSSTGQTTDTQYF. For the CDR3, the DNA is TGCGCCAGCAGCTCCACGGGACAGACCACAGATACGCAGTATTTT.

The J gene is TRBJ2-5, the V gene TRBV7-9; 7 positions match TRBD1. V was pared by 5 bases and J by 7 bases, with 13 bases of the junction left unmatched. CDR1 is SEHNR, CDR2 FQNEAQ, per germline (reference sequence). The CDR3 is made up of 15 amino acids. The CDR3 loop is CASSPGTEEYGTQYF. The DNA for the CDR3 is TGTGCCAGCAGCCCTGGGACAGAGGAGTACGGGACCCAGTACTTC.

This clonotype was detected a few times. This chain uses TRBV2 with TRBJ1-5; 7 positions agree with TRBD1. Germline-derived CDR1 and CDR2 are SNHLY and FYNNEI. The CDR3 is made up of 15 amino acids. The junction had 12 bases not matched to a gene; V was cut back by 4 bases and J by 9 bases. The CDR3 DNA reads TGTGCCAGCAGTGTAGGGGGGACAGTCTGGTGGCCCCAGCATTTT. This encodes CASSVGGTVWWPQHF.

The V gene is TRBV11-2, the J gene TRBJ1-2; 7 nucleotides align to TRBD1. Trimming cost V 1 base and J 3 bases; bases outside gene matches: 5. The CDR3 sequence is 15 residues long. Germline CDR1 and CDR2: SGHAT and FQNNGV. CDR3 in amino acids: CASSLVPGGDYGYTF. The CDR3, as DNA: TGTGCCAGCAGCTTAGTCCCAGGGGGGGACTATGGCTACACCTTC.

V gene TRBV27 combines with J gene TRBJ2-4; D unresolved. Germline V CDR1 and CDR2: MNHEY, SMNVEV (reference sequence). The length of the CDR3 is 13 residues. Between the trimmed V and J ends, which lost 1 base and 7 bases, there was a span of 8 bases. CDR3 region: CASSLFTDNIQYF. The CDR3 DNA sequence: TGTGCCAGCAGTTTATTTACAGACAACATTCAGTACTTC.

The CDR3 loop reads CSAPRRGARTGELFF. For the CDR3, the DNA is TGCAGTGCCCCCCGGCGGGGGGCCCGCACCGGGGAGCTGTTTTTT. The chain links TRBV20-1 to TRBJ2-2, with 8 bases identical to TRBD2. Looked up from germline, CDR1 is DFQATT and CDR2 is SNEGSKA (reference sequence). The junction had 10 bases not matched to a gene; V was cut back by 6 bases and J by 4 bases. The CDR3 contains 15 residues.

In this sample, this clonotype turned up a few times. The J gene is TRBJ2-1, the V gene TRBV9, with a weak D call TRBD2 (6 bases). The CDR3 covers 16 residues. Germline-derived CDR1 and CDR2 are SGDLS and YYNGEE. V lost 0 bases and J lost 6, with 16 bases in between. CDR3 DNA: TGTGCCAGCAGCGTAGTATCCAGCGGGTTAGTCAATGAGCAGTTCTTC. Its protein product is CASSVVSSGLVNEQFF. Full variable domain (missing parts from reference TRBV9 and TRBJ2-1): DSGVTQTPKHLITATGQRVTLRCSPRSGDLSVYWYQQSLDQGLQFLIQYYNGEERAKGNILERFSAQQFPDLHSELNLSSLELGDSALYFCASSVVSSGLVNEQFFGPGTRLTVL.

The chain joins TRBV5-1 to TRBJ2-6, with 13 bases fitting TRBD2. Germline trimming cut 0 bases from V and 1 base from J; bases unmatched to any gene: 7. This CDR3 spans 20 amino acids. Germline V gene sequence: CDR1 SGHRS, CDR2 YFSETQ. CDR3 region: CASSLATGTSGISGANVLTF. For the CDR3, the DNA is TGCGCCAGCAGCTTGGCCACAGGGACTAGCGGGATATCTGGGGCCAACGTCCTGACTTTC.